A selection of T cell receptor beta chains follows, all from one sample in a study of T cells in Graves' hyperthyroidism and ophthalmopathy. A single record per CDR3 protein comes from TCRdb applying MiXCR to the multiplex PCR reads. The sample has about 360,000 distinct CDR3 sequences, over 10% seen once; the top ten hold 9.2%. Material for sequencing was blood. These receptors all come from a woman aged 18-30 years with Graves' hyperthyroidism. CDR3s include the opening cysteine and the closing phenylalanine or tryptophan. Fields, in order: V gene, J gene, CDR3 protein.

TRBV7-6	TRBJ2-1	CASSRTGGSSYNEQFF
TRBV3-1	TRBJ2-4	CASSQTGQGEGIQYF
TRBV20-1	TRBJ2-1	CSARKRLAGGRNEQFF
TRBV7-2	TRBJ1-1	CASSLVKWGTEAFF
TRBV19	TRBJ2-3	CASSKMTWGRDVGDTQYF
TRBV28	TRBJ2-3	CASSPAGNTDTQYF
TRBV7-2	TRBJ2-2	CASSFVTSTGELFF
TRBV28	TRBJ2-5	CASSPTGGTQYF
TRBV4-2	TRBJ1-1	CASNQDWAGRGAEAFF
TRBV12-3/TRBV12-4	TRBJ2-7	CASSMRSRGAYEQYF
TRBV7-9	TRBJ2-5	CASSLGRAQETQYF
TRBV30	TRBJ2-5	CAWSVARGYISETQYF
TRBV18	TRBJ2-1	CASSPSAGAGNEQFF
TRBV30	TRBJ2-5	CAWTQVKETQYF
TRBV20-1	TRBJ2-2	CSASLAGVAGELFF
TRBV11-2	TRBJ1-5	CASSSVRGQGHYSNQPQHF